These 8 T cell receptor beta chains were all obtained from the same sample, sequenced in a study of Graves' ophthalmopathy and Graves' hyperthyroidism. Amplification targeted the TCR beta CDR3 regions, with RNA transcripts as the source material. The first-round RT-PCR employed HTBI primers together with the Qiagen OneStep RT-PCR kit. A multiplex PCR was then performed as the second round. TCRdb reprocessed the multiplex PCR reads with MiXCR, giving one entry per CDR3 protein. The sample lists 650,000 to 900,000 distinct CDR3 sequences, roughly 40% occurring once. Sequenced: peripheral blood. The receptor source for this set is an adult man with Graves' ophthalmopathy.

The sample holds many counts of this clonotype. The CDR3 region is CASSFEPYHGQYF. The CDR3 region has the DNA TGTGCCAGCAGCTTTGAACCCTATCACGGGCAGTACTTC. The V call is TRBV7-9, the J call TRBJ2-7; D is uncertain. The ends were cut back, 3 bases at V and 9 bases at J, with 15 bases in the middle. Germline V lookup: CDR1 SEHNR, CDR2 FQNEAQ (reference sequence). CDR3 length: 13 amino acids.

J is TRBJ1-2 and V is TRBV5-1, with TRBD1 matching 8 bases. Losses at the gene ends were 0 bases for V and 8 bases for J; bases not matched to a gene: 6. Germline CDR1 is SGHRS and CDR2 is YFSETQ. The CDR3 runs 14 residues. As DNA, the CDR3 is TGCGCCAGCAGCTTGGCGACAGGGGATAGGGGCTACACCTTC. Amino acids: CASSLATGDRGYTF.

This clonotype has a count of ten or more. This chain uses TRBV14 with TRBJ2-5; no clear D gene. The V gene's germline CDR1 is SGHDN and CDR2 FVKESK. V was clipped by 1 base and J by 4 bases, with 4 bases between them. CDR3 length: 12 residues. CDR3 DNA: TGTGCCAGCAGCCAAGTACGAGAGACCCAGTACTTC. Encoded protein: CASSQVRETQYF.

Concerning this clonotype itself: One end of the junction is discordant with germline, which a read error may explain. The chain combines TRBV7-9 with TRBJ1-4; D is perhaps TRBD1 (6 bases). The germline gives CDR1 SEHNR, CDR2 FQNEAQ (reference sequence). This CDR3 region has 15 residues. CDR3 region: CASSLYSGASEKLIF. The DNA for the CDR3 is TGTGCCAGCAGCTTATACTCAGGGGCCAGTGAAAAACTGATTTTT.

As concerns this clonotype: A read error may account for a junction end that differs from germline. This chain links TRBV10-3 with TRBJ1-3; 10 bases fit TRBD1. CDR1 ENHRY and CDR2 SYGVKD come from the germline V gene. This CDR3 has 16 residues. The CDR3 is CASSRGGQGKGNTIYF. CDR3 sequence (DNA): TGTGCCAGCAGTCGGGGGGGACAGGGGAAAGGAAACACCATATATTTT.

The chain recombines TRBV7-3 with TRBJ2-1, with TRBD1 matching 8 bases. CDR1 is SGHTA, CDR2 FQGTGA, per germline. This CDR3 is 14 amino acids long. V was pared by 1 base and J by 9 bases, with 5 bases of the junction left unmatched. The CDR3 bases are TGTGCCAGCAGCTTAAAGACAGGGGATAGTGAGCAGTTCTTC. This codes for CASSLKTGDSEQFF.

This clonotype was counted ten times or more. This chain joins TRBV6-1 and TRBJ1-1; D is ambiguous. CDR3 length equals 12 residues. Looked up from germline, CDR1 is MNHNS and CDR2 is SASEGT. Between the trimmed V and J ends, which lost 6 bases and 1 base, there was a span of 6 bases. This chain's CDR3 is CASREANTEAFF. CDR3 DNA sequence: TGTGCCAGCAGAGAGGCGAACACTGAAGCTTTCTTT.

This chain connects TRBV10-3 to TRBJ2-7; TRBD1 matches 8 bases. CDR1 is ENHRY and CDR2 is SYGVKD in the germline V gene. This CDR3 contains 16 residues. Germline trimming cut 6 bases from V and 5 bases from J; bases unmatched to any gene: 15. The CDR3 here is CAISVARQGRGNEQYF. The DNA of the CDR3 is TGTGCCATCAGCGTCGCGAGACAGGGGAGAGGGAACGAGCAGTACTTC.